The 29 T cell receptor beta chains given below trace back to one sample, sequenced in a study of T cell responses to AZD1222 COVID-19 vaccine. The repertoire was sequenced with immunoSEQ multiplex PCR; TCRdb's copy has only in-frame clones and lacks some. This repertoire includes some 150,000 clones. Material for sequencing was peripheral blood. The receptors originated from an adult in good health.

The genes are TRBV5-1 and TRBJ1-2; D is ambiguous. V gave up 0 bases and J gave up 2 bases, with 11 bases separating them. CDR1 SGHRS and CDR2 YFSETQ come from the germline V gene. The CDR3 spans 15 residues. CDR3 sequence (DNA): TGCGCCAGCAGCTTGGACGAGGGCTCGAACTATGGCTACACCTTC. This encodes CASSLDEGSNYGYTF.

Here the CDR3 reads CASSPHGGADYEQYF. The CDR3 DNA reads as TGTGCCAGCAGCCCCCACGGGGGAGCGGACTACGAGCAGTACTTC. V and J are TRBV7-3 and TRBJ2-7, with D tentatively TRBD2 (6 bases). The V and J ends lost 5 bases and 3 bases respectively, with 17 bases between them. This CDR3 is 15 amino acids long. Germline V gene lookup returns CDR1 SGHTA and CDR2 FQGTGA. The complete variable domain, with remaining parts taken from reference TRBV7-3 and TRBJ2-7, reads GAGVSQTPSNKVTEKGKYVELRCDPISGHTALYWYRQSLGQGPEFLIYFQGTGAADDSGLPNDRFFAVRPEGSVSTLKIQRTERGDSAVYLCASSPHGGADYEQYFGPGTRLTVT.

The rearrangement links TRBV6-5 to TRBJ1-1, with 8 bases matching TRBD1. Per the germline V gene, CDR1 is MNHEY and CDR2 is SVGAGI. CDR3 length equals 15 residues. V gave up 11 bases and J gave up 2 bases; unmatched junction bases: 13. In nucleotides, the CDR3 is TGTGCCCTCGGGGGGACAGGTGTACTAAACACTGAAGCTTTCTTT. Translation: CALGGTGVLNTEAFF.

CDR3 residues: CASSREGRASGANVLTF. Written as DNA, the CDR3 is TGTGCCAGCAGTCGGGAGGGCAGGGCATCAGGGGCCAACGTCCTGACTTTC. The V and J genes are TRBV6-6 and TRBJ2-6; 8 bases align to TRBD2. Germline V gene sequence: CDR1 MNHNY, CDR2 SVGAGI (reference sequence). The ends lost 5 bases at V and 4 bases at J; junction bases unmatched: 10. This CDR3 has 17 amino acids.

V and J are TRBV7-8 and TRBJ1-3; D is unresolved. CDR1 SGHVS and CDR2 FQNEAQ come from the germline V gene. The CDR3 length is 14 residues. Trimming shortened V by 2 bases and J by 4 bases, and 9 bases separated the two germline ends. The chain's CDR3 is CASSLKGGGNTIYF. CDR3 DNA sequence: TGTGCCAGCAGCTTAAAGGGAGGAGGAAACACCATATATTTT.

This chain links TRBV7-8 with TRBJ1-3; no clear D gene. CDR1 is SGHVS and CDR2 is FQNEAQ in the germline V gene. The V gene lost 1 base and the J gene lost 4 bases, with 8 bases spanning the gap. The length of the CDR3 is 14 residues. The CDR3 is CASSLGGFGNTIYF. CDR3 nucleotide sequence: TGTGCCAGCAGCTTAGGGGGTTTCGGAAACACCATATATTTT.

The chain employs TRBV5-1 and TRBJ1-2; 8 positions match TRBD1. Germline CDR1 reads SGHRS; CDR2 reads YFSETQ. Trimming cost V 4 bases and J 6 bases; bases outside gene matches: 8. CDR3 size: 14 residues. The CDR3 coding sequence is TGCGCCAGCAGCGTGGACAGGGCCCTCGATGGCTACACCTTC. It encodes CASSVDRALDGYTF.

This chain connects TRBV12-5 to TRBJ1-2, with D perhaps TRBD1 (6 bases). The CDR3 is made up of 14 amino acids. V was trimmed by 1 base and J by 7 bases, leaving 13 bases between them. The germline V gene encodes CDR1 LGHNT and CDR2 FRNRAP. The CDR3 bases are TGTGCTAGTGGTTTGGGTTTGGGGGCGGGTGGCTACACCTTC. This sequence encodes CASGLGLGAGGYTF. The full variable domain, its missing parts supplied by reference TRBV12-5 and TRBJ1-2, is DARVTQTPRHKVTEMGQEVTMRCQPILGHNTVFWYRQTMMQGLELLAYFRNRAPLDDSGMPKDRFSAEMPDATLATLKIQPSEPRDSAVYFCASGLGLGAGGYTFGSGTRLTVV.

The CDR3 coding sequence is TGCGCCAGCAGCCAAGATGTTGAAGCTACAGGAGCAACTAATGAAAAACTGTTTTTT. Residues: CASSQDVEATGATNEKLFF. The chain links TRBV4-1 to TRBJ1-4; D is perhaps TRBD1 (5 bases). This CDR3 region has 19 residues. With 0 bases removed from V and 0 bases from J, the gap between germline ends came to 17 bases. Germline V lookup: CDR1 MGHRA, CDR2 YSYEKL.

J is TRBJ1-1 and V is TRBV7-9, with D perhaps matching TRBD1 (5 bases). V was trimmed by 10 bases and J by 1 base, leaving 16 bases between them. The germline V gene encodes CDR1 SEHNR and CDR2 FQNEAQ (reference sequence). This CDR3 is built from 14 residues. CDR3 amino acids: CAIQGLPGNTEAFF. The CDR3 coding sequence is TGTGCCATCCAGGGACTCCCGGGGAACACTGAAGCTTTCTTT.

The J gene is TRBJ1-3, the V gene TRBV3-1 (or the pseudogene TRBV3-2); D remains ambiguous. The CDR3 consists of 14 residues. CDR1 LGHDT and CDR2 YNNKEL come from the germline V gene (reference sequence). V gave up 1 base and J gave up 2 bases, with 6 bases separating them. The CDR3: CASSQGTAGNTIYF. The CDR3, as DNA: TGTGCCAGCAGCCAAGGAACAGCTGGAAACACCATATATTTT.

The chain has TRBV9 and TRBJ2-2; 7 nucleotides match TRBD1. The CDR3 contains 18 residues. Trimming removed 4 bases from V and 1 base from J; junction bases left unmatched: 13. From germline, CDR1 is SGDLS and CDR2 YYNGEE. The chain's CDR3 is CASSPRDSRTRNTGELFF. Here the CDR3 DNA reads TGTGCCAGCAGCCCGAGGGACAGTAGAACGAGGAACACCGGGGAGCTGTTTTTT.

The genes are TRBV12-3 or TRBV12-4 and TRBJ1-5, with D uncertain. The CDR3 totals 12 residues. V was pared by 3 bases and J by 11 bases, with 11 bases between. The CDR3 loop reads CASSFTPAAQHF. DNA for the CDR3: TGTGCCAGCAGTTTCACCCCCGCCGCCCAGCATTTT.

This chain connects TRBV6-5 to TRBJ1-3; a possible D gene is TRBD1 (5 bases). CDR3 length equals 15 residues. V lost 5 bases and J 4 bases, leaving 15 bases between the germline ends. The germline CDR1 and CDR2 sequences are MNHEY and SVGAGI. CDR3 sequence: CASSLDGGIGNTIYF. In nucleotides, the CDR3 is TGTGCCAGCAGTCTGGACGGGGGGATCGGAAACACCATATATTTT.

The chain joins TRBV3-1 (or the pseudogene TRBV3-2) to TRBJ2-5, with TRBD1 matching over 9 bases. The germline V gene has CDR1 LGHDT and CDR2 YNNKEL (reference sequence). Trimming cost V 4 bases and J 4 bases; bases outside gene matches: 4. The CDR3 totals 14 residues. CDR3 sequence (DNA): TGTGCCAGCAGCCCACAGGGGGCTCTAGAGACCCAGTACTTC. It codes for CASSPQGALETQYF.

V gene TRBV7-9 combines with J gene TRBJ1-2; no clear D. V lost 5 bases and J 6 bases, leaving 10 bases between the germline ends. CDR3 length equals 12 residues. Germline CDR1 and CDR2: SEHNR and FQNEAQ (reference sequence). CDR3 nucleotide sequence: TGTGCCAGCAGCCTGCGGTTTGATGGCTACACCTTC. Its protein is CASSLRFDGYTF.

The V call is TRBV4-1, the J call TRBJ2-5; TRBD2 matches 12 bases. CDR3 length equals 17 residues. The germline V gene has CDR1 MGHRA and CDR2 YSYEKL. V dropped 4 bases and J dropped 1; count of bases not matched to a gene: 7. In DNA form, the CDR3 reads TGCGCCAGCAGCCCCCGGACTAGCGGGGCCCTCCAAGAGACCCAGTACTTC. Amino acid sequence: CASSPRTSGALQETQYF.

The chain carries TRBV5-1 and TRBJ2-2, with TRBD1 matching 8 bases. CDR3 length: 15 amino acids. V dropped 2 bases and J dropped 3; count of bases not matched to a gene: 3. Germline CDR1 SGHRS, CDR2 YFSETQ. In DNA, the CDR3 is TGCGCCAGCAGCTTTGGGACAGGCTACACCGGGGAGCTGTTTTTT. Protein: CASSFGTGYTGELFF.

This chain links TRBV7-9 with TRBJ2-7, with 7 bases identical to TRBD1. The CDR3 spans 16 residues. V shed 5 bases and J 4 bases; nucleotides not matched to a gene: 14. Germline CDR1 is SEHNR and CDR2 is FQNEAQ (reference sequence). This CDR3 is CASSGHTGEVWYEQYF. The CDR3 coding sequence is TGTGCCAGCAGCGGACATACAGGGGAAGTTTGGTACGAGCAGTACTTC.

The chain couples TRBV21-1 to TRBJ2-7; the table's D call TRBD2 went unverified against the DNA. TRBV21-1 is reported as a pseudogene. This CDR3 contains 22 residues. The CDR3 DNA sequence: TGTGCCAGCAGCAAAGAACCTCCCGCTATGGTTACTAGCGGGGGGGCTACCCACGAGCAGTACTTC. Translating gives CASSKEPPAMVTSGGATHEQYF.

V usage is TRBV5-1 and J usage is TRBJ2-7; TRBD1 might be the D (6 bases). The CDR3 sequence is 14 residues long. V lost 4 bases to trimming and J lost 3 bases, with 14 bases between them. Germline CDR1 reads SGHRS; CDR2 reads YFSETQ. The CDR3 DNA reads as TGCGCCAGCAGCCTCCTGGGACACAACTACGAGCAGTACTTC. It is translated as CASSLLGHNYEQYF.

Regarding this clone: Because the CDR3's place on the DNA is in doubt, the DNA is left out and the CDR3 is given as listed by TCRdb. The V gene is TRBV14, the J gene TRBJ2-7; the DNA was not compared with TRBD1, the D call given in the table. Germline loops: CDR1 SGHDN, CDR2 FVKESK. The CDR3 sequence runs 15 residues, both termini included. CDR3 in amino acids: CASSPWGQGSPSSFF.

The rearrangement joins TRBV6-5 to TRBJ1-1; TRBD1 aligns across 7 bases. This CDR3 contains 13 residues. Trimming took 0 bases from V and 6 from J; bases not matched to a gene: 1. Per germline, CDR1 MNHEY and CDR2 SVGAGI. This CDR3 reads CASSYSTGSEAFF. The CDR3 DNA reads TGTGCCAGCAGTTACTCGACAGGGTCTGAAGCTTTCTTT.

The rearrangement joins TRBV28 to TRBJ2-3; D assignment may be TRBD1 or TRBD2 (5 bases each). Looked up from germline, CDR1 is MDHEN and CDR2 is SYDVKM. The ends were cut back, 3 bases at V and 2 bases at J, with 15 bases in the middle. The CDR3 extends over 16 amino acids. Here the CDR3 reads CASSFGTGVYTDTQYF. Written as DNA, the CDR3 is TGTGCCAGCAGTTTCGGGACCGGGGTTTACACAGATACGCAGTATTTT.

The rearrangement links TRBV7-2 to TRBJ2-2; 8 bases fit TRBD1. The CDR3 is 14 amino acids. The germline V gene has CDR1 SGHTA and CDR2 FQGNSA. V lost 5 bases and J lost 11; bases outside the gene matches: 10. CDR3 DNA sequence: TGTGCCAGCAGCCAGACAGGGGTCGTATCAGAGCTGTTTTTT. Translation: CASSQTGVVSELFF.

J is TRBJ2-2 and V is TRBV13; D is perhaps TRBD1 or TRBD2 (5 bases each). This CDR3 has 13 residues. In germline, CDR1 is PRHDT, CDR2 FYEKMQ (reference sequence). V lost 9 bases to trimming and J lost 2 bases, with 10 bases between them. As DNA, the CDR3 is TGTGCCAGTTTCCGGGGCAACACCGGGGAGCTGTTTTTT. Its translation: CASFRGNTGELFF. The whole variable domain, filled in from reference TRBV13 and TRBJ2-2, reads AAGVIQSPRHLIKEKRETATLKCYPIPRHDTVYWYQQGPGQDPQFLISFYEKMQSDKGSIPDRFSAQQFSDYHSELNMSSLELGDSALYFCASFRGNTGELFFGEGSRLTVL.

The genes are TRBV7-9 and TRBJ1-2; no definite D call. CDR3 size: 15 residues. The ends were cut back, 3 bases at V and 4 bases at J, with 15 bases in the middle. The V gene's germline CDR1 is SEHNR and CDR2 FQNEAQ (reference sequence). The CDR3 region is CASSFVGGLTYGYTF. The CDR3 coding sequence is TGTGCCAGCAGCTTCGTAGGCGGGTTGACCTATGGCTACACCTTC.

In DNA form, the CDR3 reads TGCGCCAGCAGCTTGCCAGGGGGCGAGTTTGATACGCAGTATTTT. Translation gives CASSLPGGEFDTQYF. The chain has TRBV5-1 and TRBJ2-3; TRBD1 agrees at 8 bases. V trimming: 1 base; J trimming: 6 bases; junction bases outside the gene matches: 7. CDR1 is SGHRS and CDR2 is YFSETQ in the germline V gene. This CDR3 is 15 amino acids long.

The rearrangement joins TRBV5-6 to TRBJ2-7; D perhaps matches TRBD2 (6 bases). Trimming cost V 3 bases and J 5 bases, with 21 bases left between them. Germline V gene data show CDR1 as SGHDT and CDR2 as YYEEEE. CDR3 length equals 16 residues. The DNA of the CDR3 is TGTGCCAGCAGCTCAACCGGAGCGGGCAGTTACCACGAGCAGTACTTC. Its translation: CASSSTGAGSYHEQYF.